A selection of T cell receptor beta chains follows, all from one sample in a study of shared clonotypes between healthy human individuals. Profiling relied on immunoSEQ multiplex PCR, and the TCRdb table lists in-frame clones only, not all of them. The sample carries roughly 1,500,000 clones, around 98% recorded once. Sequenced: naive CD4+ T cells sorted from blood. The source of these receptors is a man under 40 in good health. CDR3s include the opening cysteine and the closing phenylalanine or tryptophan. Fields, in order: V gene, J gene, D gene, clone size, CDR3 DNA, CDR3 protein. The D gene is left open where the match is weak. The size entry is marked missing in some rows and otherwise reads once, few, many or a size class.

v_call: TRBV5-4; j_call: TRBJ2-1; d_call: TRBD1; clone_size: -; cdr3_nt: TGTGCCAGCAGCTTAGACAGGGGGAGATACAATGAGCAGTTCTTC; cdr3_aa: CASSLDRGRYNEQFF
v_call: TRBV9; j_call: TRBJ1-2; d_call: TRBD1; clone_size: -; cdr3_nt: TGTGCCAGCAGCGTAAGGACAGGGAGTAACTATGGCTACACCTTC; cdr3_aa: CASSVRTGSNYGYTF
v_call: TRBV9; j_call: TRBJ2-3; d_call: -; clone_size: once; cdr3_nt: TGTGCCAGCAGCGGCAGGGGAGATACGCAGTATTTT; cdr3_aa: CASSGRGDTQYF
v_call: TRBV5-1; j_call: TRBJ1-3; d_call: -; clone_size: -; cdr3_nt: TGCGCCAGCAGCCCTAACAGGGATCGAAACACCATATATTTT; cdr3_aa: CASSPNRDRNTIYF
v_call: TRBV7-3; j_call: TRBJ2-2; d_call: -; clone_size: -; cdr3_nt: TGTGCCAGCAGCTTAACGTGGAACACCGGGGAGCTGTTTTTT; cdr3_aa: CASSLTWNTGELFF
v_call: TRBV5-1; j_call: TRBJ1-2; d_call: -; clone_size: -; cdr3_nt: TGCGCCAGCAGCTCTGGAGCCGGGGGGAACTATGGCTACACCTTC; cdr3_aa: CASSSGAGGNYGYTF
v_call: TRBV4-3; j_call: TRBJ2-1; d_call: TRBD1; clone_size: -; cdr3_nt: TGCGCCAGCAGCCAAGGGGACAGGGGAAATGAGCAGTTCTTC; cdr3_aa: CASSQGDRGNEQFF
v_call: TRBV9; j_call: TRBJ2-1; d_call: TRBD2; clone_size: -; cdr3_nt: TGTGCCAGCAGCTCCAGGGCCGGGACTATGCCGTTCTTC; cdr3_aa: CASSSRAGTMPFF
v_call: TRBV29-1; j_call: TRBJ1-2; d_call: -; clone_size: once; cdr3_nt: TGCAGCGCGAGGCCTAAGGACACTTCTAACTATGGCTACACCTTC; cdr3_aa: CSARPKDTSNYGYTF
v_call: TRBV5-4; j_call: TRBJ1-4; d_call: TRBD1; clone_size: -; cdr3_nt: TGTGCCAGCAGCTTTTACAGGGACAGGGGTGGTGAAAAACTGTTTTTT; cdr3_aa: CASSFYRDRGGEKLFF
v_call: TRBV10-3; j_call: TRBJ1-1; d_call: TRBD1; clone_size: -; cdr3_nt: TGTGCCATCAGTGAGTCGGGACAGCGCGGTGAAGCTTTCTTT; cdr3_aa: CAISESGQRGEAFF
v_call: TRBV5-4; j_call: TRBJ2-5; d_call: TRBD2; clone_size: -; cdr3_nt: TGTGCCAGCAGCTTAGCGGGAGGGCAAGAGACCCAGTACTTC; cdr3_aa: CASSLAGGQETQYF
v_call: TRBV18; j_call: TRBJ2-2; d_call: TRBD2; clone_size: -; cdr3_nt: TGTGCCAGCTCACCCTTCAGCGGGAGAGGCACCGGGGAGCTGTTTTTT; cdr3_aa: CASSPFSGRGTGELFF
v_call: TRBV6-7; j_call: TRBJ2-1; d_call: TRBD2; clone_size: -; cdr3_nt: TGTGCCAGCAGTTACGCGGGAGGCGATTTCTACAATGAGCAGTTCTTC; cdr3_aa: CASSYAGGDFYNEQFF
v_call: TRBV5-1; j_call: TRBJ2-2; d_call: -; clone_size: -; cdr3_nt: TGCGCCAGCAGCTTGAGGGGAGACCCTAACACCGGGGAGCTGTTTTTT; cdr3_aa: CASSLRGDPNTGELFF
v_call: TRBV9; j_call: TRBJ2-1; d_call: TRBD2; clone_size: -; cdr3_nt: TGTGCCAGCAGCGTAGGACTAGCGGCGTACAATGAGCAGTTCTTC; cdr3_aa: CASSVGLAAYNEQFF
v_call: TRBV10-3; j_call: TRBJ1-1; d_call: TRBD1; clone_size: -; cdr3_nt: TGTGCCTCAGAGGACAGGGGCGGGAGTGAAGCTTTCTTT; cdr3_aa: CASEDRGGSEAFF